This is a list of T cell receptor beta chains from one sample in a study of T cell responses to AZD1222 COVID-19 vaccine. Some clones are missing from TCRdb's copy, which holds only in-frame ones; the method was immunoSEQ multiplex PCR. Found here are about 120,000 clones, roughly 90% of them singletons; the top ten hold approximately 8.4%. The sequences come from peripheral blood, collected on day 0 of AZD1222 vaccination. The receptors come from an adult in good health. Each CDR3 is given with its conserved first and last residue. The order of the fields is V gene, CDR3 protein.

TRBV19,CASSTGSTQETQYF
TRBV12-3/TRBV12-4,CASSFSQGSAFF
TRBV9,CASSAGLAGGPVFF
TRBV2,CASRYRGHSYEQYF
TRBV7-9,CASSTNYEQYF
TRBV3-1/TRBV3-2,CASSHSPGGERYF
TRBV20-1,CSASTGGVINQPQHF
TRBV30,CAWSVTGALYGYTF
TRBV7-9,CASSQTGPHPYLNTF
TRBV30,CAWSMGTSYEQYF
TRBV30,CAWDRDISHYGYTF
TRBV19,CASVSQGEEKLFF
TRBV7-3,CASSLRVAGGATYNEQFF
TRBV30,CACAGQGNTEAFF
TRBV2,CASRGPGDGYTF
TRBV5-1,CASSFEANYGYTF
TRBV11-2,CASSPTTNTEAFF
TRBV7-9,CASSLTSGWYNEQFF
TRBV19,CASTSRGGGNQPQHF
TRBV3-1/TRBV3-2,CASSRTDRAGNTIYF
TRBV11-2,CASSLFRVGTEAFF
TRBV3-1/TRBV3-2,CASSQDLQVNQPQHF
TRBV30,CAWNSGTVASQPQHF
TRBV10-2,CASSGPGNYGYTF
TRBV15,CATSTERGSPLHF
TRBV28,CASSSDSEAAATNYGYTF
TRBV6-6,CASTQEVGQPQHF
TRBV28,CASSSLGVAGTSTDTQYF
TRBV9,CASSVSSRGDTQYF
TRBV18,CASSPPVSSGNNEQFF
TRBV10-2,CASRRAGDSGNTIYF
TRBV2,CASSNTQSNYGYTF
TRBV21-1,CASSNLRVWDRGHYEQYF
TRBV3-1/TRBV3-2,CASSQAQGGLAGGRRQFF
TRBV6-6,CASSPRTGWTGNQPQHF
TRBV6-5,CASSSLAQISYEQYF
TRBV9,CASSAQTSGSHETQYF
TRBV28,CASSLGQGAEAFF
TRBV3-1/TRBV3-2,CASSQELGFAGEKLFF
TRBV7-3,CASSLGSRSGGRTGELFF
TRBV28,CASSLSSTGWYEQYF
TRBV10-1,CASSQGGFWDTQYF
TRBV15,CATSRGPGRNTEAFF
TRBV7-2,CASSLDLGSVHTEAFF
TRBV4-1,CASSQGVGGIYTEAFF
TRBV6-1,CASSDPTGQNLYNEQFF
TRBV15,CATSRYIGGLGSPLHF
TRBV5-1,CASSLGTGMGDTEAFF
TRBV29-1,CSVGGTGGGEQYF
TRBV4-1,CASSPQNSPLHF
TRBV14,CASSQGRAGSADTQYF
TRBV5-8,CASSPAGAGEETQYF
TRBV27,CASSPDTITSSYNSPLHF
TRBV2,CASSVEGRAGLSNEKLFF
TRBV2,CASGPTSGGTDTQYF